This is a list of T cell receptor beta chains from one sample in a study of technical replicates of blood from several donors. Generated by immunoSEQ multiplex PCR, the TCRdb table keeps only in-frame clones and is missing some. Among around 81,000 clones, approximately 95% were seen once, and the ten largest hold around 0.37%. Specimen: T cells isolated from PBMCs. The source of these receptors is a human donor in good health. The CDR3 runs from the conserved cysteine through the conserved F or W. The D gene is left open where the match is weak. Clone size appears in some rows only: once, few, many, or a class for an expanded clone.

cdr3_length: 16; j_call: TRBJ2-3; d_call: NA; clone_size: NA; v_call: TRBV11-3; cdr3_aa: CASSLLGGGDTDTQYF; cdr3_nt: TGTGCCAGCAGCTTACTGGGGGGTGGTGACACAGATACGCAGTATTTT
cdr3_length: 16; j_call: TRBJ2-1; d_call: NA; clone_size: NA; v_call: TRBV4-3; cdr3_aa: CASSQADSRGNNEQFF; cdr3_nt: TGCGCCAGCAGCCAAGCTGATTCGCGAGGGAACAATGAGCAGTTCTTC
cdr3_length: 15; j_call: TRBJ2-3; d_call: NA; clone_size: NA; v_call: TRBV11-3; cdr3_aa: CASSLESDRTDTQYF; cdr3_nt: TGTGCCAGCAGCTTAGAGTCGGACAGAACAGATACGCAGTATTTT
cdr3_length: 14; j_call: TRBJ1-2; d_call: TRBD1; clone_size: once; v_call: TRBV19; cdr3_aa: CASRPMGPGGGYTF; cdr3_nt: TGTGCCAGTAGACCAATGGGGCCAGGGGGAGGCTACACCTTC
cdr3_length: 13; j_call: TRBJ1-2; d_call: NA; clone_size: NA; v_call: TRBV15; cdr3_aa: CATYPGGALGYTF; cdr3_nt: TGTGCCACCTATCCAGGCGGGGCACTGGGCTACACCTTC
cdr3_length: 16; j_call: TRBJ2-7; d_call: TRBD2; clone_size: NA; v_call: TRBV7-9; cdr3_aa: CASSSGTSGLGYEQYF; cdr3_nt: TGTGCCAGCAGCTCCGGGACTAGCGGCCTAGGCTACGAGCAGTACTTC
cdr3_length: 13; j_call: TRBJ2-7; d_call: TRBD1; clone_size: NA; v_call: TRBV19; cdr3_aa: CASSRQGAHEQYF; cdr3_nt: TGTGCCAGTAGTCGGCAGGGGGCCCACGAGCAGTACTTC
cdr3_length: 15; j_call: TRBJ2-1; d_call: TRBD2; clone_size: NA; v_call: TRBV9; cdr3_aa: CASSNGTSGGWEQFF; cdr3_nt: TGTGCCAGCAGCAACGGGACTAGCGGGGGTTGGGAGCAGTTCTTC
cdr3_length: 13; j_call: TRBJ2-7; d_call: TRBD1; clone_size: NA; v_call: TRBV7-9; cdr3_aa: CASSAWDRHEQYF; cdr3_nt: TGTGCCAGCAGCGCTTGGGACAGGCACGAGCAGTACTTC
cdr3_length: 16; j_call: TRBJ2-7; d_call: TRBD2; clone_size: NA; v_call: TRBV4-1; cdr3_aa: CASSLRLADSPYEQYF; cdr3_nt: TGCGCCAGCAGCCTAAGACTAGCGGACAGCCCCTACGAGCAGTACTTC
cdr3_length: 15; j_call: TRBJ2-4; d_call: TRBD1; clone_size: NA; v_call: TRBV9; cdr3_aa: CASSVHTGTGEIQYF; cdr3_nt: TGTGCCAGCAGCGTCCACACCGGGACAGGAGAAATTCAGTACTTC
cdr3_length: 14; j_call: TRBJ1-5; d_call: NA; clone_size: NA; v_call: TRBV28; cdr3_aa: CASSHGDSNQPQHF; cdr3_nt: TGTGCCAGCAGTCACGGGGATAGCAATCAGCCCCAGCATTTT
cdr3_length: 13; j_call: TRBJ1-5; d_call: NA; clone_size: NA; v_call: TRBV19; cdr3_aa: CASSATSNQPQHF; cdr3_nt: TGTGCCAGTAGTGCTACTAGCAATCAGCCCCAGCATTTT
cdr3_length: 15; j_call: TRBJ2-7; d_call: TRBD1; clone_size: NA; v_call: TRBV28; cdr3_aa: CASRAGGQDSYEQYF; cdr3_nt: TGTGCCAGCAGAGCCGGAGGACAGGACTCCTACGAGCAGTACTTC
cdr3_length: 16; j_call: TRBJ1-2; d_call: TRBD1; clone_size: NA; v_call: TRBV28; cdr3_aa: CASSRNRDRGPYGYTF; cdr3_nt: TGTGCCAGCAGTCGCAACCGGGACAGGGGACCCTATGGCTACACCTTC
cdr3_length: 13; j_call: TRBJ2-7; d_call: NA; clone_size: NA; v_call: TRBV7-8; cdr3_aa: CASSLDPNYEQYF; cdr3_nt: TGTGCCAGCAGCTTAGACCCTAACTACGAGCAGTACTTC
cdr3_length: 11; j_call: TRBJ2-1; d_call: NA; clone_size: NA; v_call: TRBV5-1; cdr3_aa: CASRDSNEQFF; cdr3_nt: TGCGCCAGCAGAGACTCTAATGAGCAGTTCTTC
cdr3_length: 14; j_call: TRBJ2-7; d_call: NA; clone_size: once; v_call: TRBV7-9; cdr3_aa: CASSLVGLTYEQYF; cdr3_nt: TGTGCCAGCAGCTTAGTTGGACTTACCTACGAGCAGTACTTC
cdr3_length: 14; j_call: TRBJ1-1; d_call: NA; clone_size: NA; v_call: TRBV25-1; cdr3_aa: CASSGDSGNTEAFF; cdr3_nt: TGTGCCAGCAGTGGAGACAGTGGGAACACTGAAGCTTTCTTT
cdr3_length: 16; j_call: TRBJ2-3; d_call: NA; clone_size: NA; v_call: TRBV21-1; cdr3_aa: CASSSIGGRARDTQYF; cdr3_nt: TGTGCCAGCAGCTCTATAGGTGGGAGGGCCCGGGATACGCAGTATTTT
cdr3_length: 16; j_call: TRBJ2-1; d_call: NA; clone_size: NA; v_call: TRBV25-1; cdr3_aa: CASSGQGGGSYNEQFF; cdr3_nt: TGTGCCAGCAGCGGACAGGGCGGGGGCTCCTACAATGAGCAGTTCTTC
cdr3_length: 15; j_call: TRBJ2-3; d_call: TRBD2; clone_size: NA; v_call: TRBV6-5; cdr3_aa: CASTISGRGLGTQYF; cdr3_nt: TGTGCCAGCACCATTAGCGGGAGGGGGTTGGGAACGCAGTATTTT
cdr3_length: 14; j_call: TRBJ2-1; d_call: NA; clone_size: once; v_call: TRBV27; cdr3_aa: CASSSQVVGNEQFF; cdr3_nt: TGTGCCAGCAGTTCCCAAGTAGTCGGCAATGAGCAGTTCTTC
cdr3_length: 13; j_call: TRBJ1-2; d_call: NA; clone_size: NA; v_call: TRBV4-3; cdr3_aa: CASSQDQLYGYTF; cdr3_nt: TGCGCCAGCAGCCAAGATCAACTCTATGGCTACACCTTC
cdr3_length: 13; j_call: TRBJ2-2; d_call: NA; clone_size: NA; v_call: TRBV15; cdr3_aa: CATSSLSGGELFF; cdr3_nt: TGTGCCACCAGCAGTTTAAGCGGCGGGGAGCTGTTTTTT
cdr3_length: 16; j_call: TRBJ2-1; d_call: TRBD2; clone_size: NA; v_call: TRBV10-3; cdr3_aa: CAMASGRGILGNEQFF; cdr3_nt: TGTGCCATGGCTAGCGGGAGGGGAATATTAGGCAATGAGCAGTTCTTC
cdr3_length: 14; j_call: TRBJ1-1; d_call: NA; clone_size: once; v_call: TRBV9; cdr3_aa: CASSVVQGMSEAFF; cdr3_nt: TGTGCCAGCAGCGTAGTTCAGGGGATGAGTGAAGCTTTCTTT
cdr3_length: 15; j_call: TRBJ2-7; d_call: TRBD1; clone_size: NA; v_call: TRBV28; cdr3_aa: CASSRPGQILYEQYF; cdr3_nt: TGTGCCAGCAGTAGGCCGGGACAGATACTCTACGAGCAGTACTTC
cdr3_length: 11; j_call: TRBJ1-1; d_call: NA; clone_size: NA; v_call: TRBV20-1; cdr3_aa: CSARLGSEAFF; cdr3_nt: TGCAGTGCTAGATTGGGGAGTGAAGCTTTCTTT
cdr3_length: 15; j_call: TRBJ1-3; d_call: NA; clone_size: NA; v_call: TRBV6-1; cdr3_aa: CASSEGTYPGNTIYF; cdr3_nt: TGTGCCAGCAGTGAAGGGACTTACCCTGGAAACACCATATATTTT
cdr3_length: 11; j_call: TRBJ1-3; d_call: NA; clone_size: NA; v_call: TRBV28; cdr3_aa: CATDRGNTIYF; cdr3_nt: TGTGCCACCGACAGAGGAAACACCATATATTTT